These 30 T cell receptor beta chains originate from one sample sequenced in a study of post-analysis software for immune sequencing data. Regarding the study as a whole: Patients had higher frequencies than controls of a handful of TRBV segments, including TRBV5-6, TRBV5-1 and TRBV20-1.

These receptors have no known antigen. TCR beta cDNA libraries had unique molecular identifiers. TCRdb ran MiXCR on the PCR reads and lists one entry per CDR3 protein. The sample records some 700,000 distinct CDR3 sequences, approximately 60% being singletons. The source material was blood. Every receptor here comes from a girl aged 2 to 10 with multiple sclerosis.

This clonotype occurred a few times. The chain is built from TRBV29-1 and TRBJ1-3; D perhaps matches TRBD1 (6 bases). In germline, CDR1 is SQVTM, CDR2 ANQGSEA. The CDR3 consists of 12 residues. V lost 6 bases to trimming and J lost 3 bases, with 9 bases between them. For the CDR3, the DNA is TGCAGCGTCGGACAGAGTGGAAACACCATATATTTT. The encoded protein is CSVGQSGNTIYF.

About this clonotype: The junction and the germline gene differ at one end; a read error may be behind it. The V gene is TRBV6-5, the J gene TRBJ2-1; no clear D. The DNA end lines up better with TRBJ2-7; the J call may be wrong. The CDR3 totals 11 residues. The germline V gene encodes CDR1 MNHEY and CDR2 SVGAGI. CDR3 in amino acids: CASSYYNEQYF. CDR3 in DNA: TGTGCCAGCAGCTACTACAATGAGCAGTACTTC.

In the case of this clonotype: An end of the junction differs from the germline gene, which may be a read error. The CDR3: CAVSGSTDTQYF. CDR3 coding DNA: TGTGCCGTCAGTGGGAGCACAGATACGCAGTATTTT. The genes are TRBV10-3 and TRBJ2-3; D is ambiguous. The CDR3 runs 12 residues. The germline V gene encodes CDR1 ENHRY and CDR2 SYGVKD.

The genes are TRBV5-1 and TRBJ2-1; TRBD1 matches 10 bases. The germline V gene has CDR1 SGHRS and CDR2 YFSETQ. The V and J ends lost 3 bases and 7 bases, in that order; junction bases with no gene match: 7. This CDR3 spans 15 amino acids. CDR3 amino acids: CASSSRTGGGNEQFF. The CDR3 region has the DNA TGCGCCAGCAGCTCTAGGACAGGGGGGGGGAATGAGCAGTTCTTC.

The chain carries TRBV5-1 and TRBJ2-5; the D gene is possibly TRBD2 (5 bases). This CDR3 region has 15 residues. The germline CDR1 and CDR2 sequences are SGHRS and YFSETQ. Trimming shortened V by 1 base and J by 11 bases, and 21 bases separated the two germline ends. The CDR3 here is CASSLKDWGGNVQYF. CDR3 nucleotides: TGCGCCAGCAGCTTGAAGGACTGGGGTGGGAACGTGCAGTACTTC.

The chain couples TRBV3-1 to TRBJ2-2, with 12 bases identical to TRBD2. Germline CDR1 and CDR2: LGHDT and YNNKEL (reference sequence). J was trimmed by 5 bases and V by 0 bases; bases with no gene match: 4. The CDR3 contains 17 residues. CDR3 in amino acids: CASSQEVGTSGTGELFF. The CDR3 DNA is TGTGCCAGCAGCCAAGAAGTGGGGACTAGCGGGACCGGGGAGCTGTTTTTT.

The chain couples TRBV6-6 to TRBJ2-7; no clear D gene. This CDR3 has 11 residues. Germline CDR1 is MNHNY and CDR2 is SVGAGI (reference sequence). V lost 6 bases and J lost 8, with 11 bases in between. The CDR3 sequence: CASRRTWQQYF. The CDR3 nucleotides read TGTGCCAGCAGACGGACCTGGCAGCAGTACTTC.

The V and J genes are TRBV7-2 and TRBJ1-2, with D possibly TRBD1 on 6 matching bases. In germline, CDR1 is SGHTA, CDR2 FQGNSA. V lost 4 bases and J lost 3, with 15 bases in between. The CDR3 is made up of 15 amino acids. The CDR3 nucleotides read TGTGCCAGCAGCTCCCGGGGGGCCGGAGACTATGGCTACACCTTC. This gives the protein CASSSRGAGDYGYTF.

The V and J genes are TRBV25-1 and TRBJ2-7; D might be TRBD2 (7 bases). The V gene lost 7 bases and the J gene lost 5 bases, with 12 bases spanning the gap. The CDR3 totals 12 residues. From germline, CDR1 is MGHDK and CDR2 SYGVNS. CDR3 in amino acids: CASNGGRDEQYF. CDR3 nucleotides: TGTGCCAGCAACGGGGGGCGCGACGAGCAGTACTTC.

This clonotype was recorded a few times. The gene calls are TRBV12-3 or TRBV12-4 and TRBJ2-5, with D hard to call. The CDR3 is made up of 13 amino acids. V lost 3 bases and J lost 5, with 10 bases in between. CDR3 nucleotides: TGTGCCAGCAGTTTCCGCGCAACGGAGACCCAGTACTTC. Protein sequence: CASSFRATETQYF.

As to this clonotype: Relative to the germline gene, one junction end is altered; a read error may explain this. This chain uses TRBV7-6 with TRBJ2-1, with unresolved D. The CDR3 is 18 residues long. The V gene's germline CDR1 is SGHVS and CDR2 FNYEAQ. The CDR3 here is CTSSSPLRLKRSYNEQFF. CDR3 nucleotides: TGTACCAGCAGTTCCCCTCTAAGGCTAAAACGCTCCTACAATGAGCAGTTCTTC. The variable domain in full, completed from reference TRBV7-6 and TRBJ2-1, reads GAGVSQSPRYKVTKRGQDVALRCDPISGHVSLYWYRQALGQGPEFLTYFNYEAQQDKSGLPNDRFSAERPEGSISTLTIQRTEQRDSAMYRCTSSSPLRLKRSYNEQFFGPGTRLTVL.

This chain uses TRBV6-6 with TRBJ2-3, with no clear D. Germline loops: CDR1 MNHNY, CDR2 SVGAGI (reference sequence). The CDR3 spans 15 residues. V was pared by 0 bases and J by 0 bases, with 7 bases between. This chain's CDR3 is CASSYSSESTDTQYF. In nucleotides, the CDR3 is TGTGCCAGCAGTTACTCGTCAGAGAGCACAGATACGCAGTATTTT.

V gene TRBV5-8 combines with J gene TRBJ2-1, with a weak D call TRBD2 (5 bases). V was clipped by 0 bases and J by 3 bases, with 10 bases between them. Germline V lookup: CDR1 SGHTS, CDR2 YDEGEE. This CDR3 region has 15 residues. The DNA for the CDR3 is TGTGCCAGCAGCTTGGGTTTCGACTACTACAATGAGCAGTTCTTC. Translation gives CASSLGFDYYNEQFF.

This clonotype turned up a few times. The chain has TRBV29-1 and TRBJ2-1, with D perhaps matching TRBD1 (5 bases). V was trimmed by 5 bases and J by 10 bases, leaving 9 bases between them. Germline CDR1 reads SQVTM; CDR2 reads ANQGSEA. This CDR3 is built from 10 residues. The CDR3 region is CSVTRQEQFF. The DNA of the CDR3 is TGCAGCGTTACAAGACAGGAGCAGTTCTTC.

The chain joins TRBV10-2 to TRBJ2-5, with D maybe TRBD2 (7 bases). Germline V gives CDR1 WSHSY, CDR2 SAAADI. This CDR3 has 13 amino acids. V was cut by 7 bases and J by 1 base, with 10 bases left in between. The CDR3 loop reads CASKGGGQETQYF. CDR3 coding DNA: TGCGCCAGCAAGGGAGGGGGCCAAGAGACCCAGTACTTC.

A word on this clonotype: A read error may account for a junction end that differs from germline. The rearrangement uses TRBV20-1 and TRBJ2-7; D gene uncertain. There are 13 residues in the CDR3. The germline V gene has CDR1 DFQATT and CDR2 SNEGSKA (reference sequence). CDR3 region: CSVRRRTDYEQYF. The CDR3 DNA is TGCAGTGTTAGAAGAAGGACGGACTACGAGCAGTACTTC.

The chain employs TRBV5-1 and TRBJ2-3; 9 nucleotides match TRBD2. Trimming removed 2 bases from V and 2 bases from J; junction bases left unmatched: 12. Germline V CDR1 and CDR2: SGHRS, YFSETQ. This CDR3 region has 18 residues. The CDR3, as DNA: TGCGCCAGCAGCTTCCGGGGTTCAGCGGGAGGAAACACAGATACGCAGTATTTT. Amino acid sequence: CASSFRGSAGGNTDTQYF. Looking up the rest from reference TRBV5-1 and TRBJ2-3 gives the full variable domain: KAGVTQTPRYLIKTRGQQVTLSCSPISGHRSVSWYQQTPGQGLQFLFEYFSETQRNKGNFPGRFSGRQFSNSRSEMNVSTLELGDSALYLCASSFRGSAGGNTDTQYFGPGTRLTVL.

This chain connects TRBV5-1 to TRBJ2-1; possibly TRBD1 or TRBD2 for D (6 bases each). The germline V and J ends were trimmed by 0 bases and 1 base, with 14 bases remaining between them. Germline V CDR1 and CDR2: SGHRS, YFSETQ. This CDR3 is built from 17 residues. The CDR3 coding sequence is TGCGCCAGCAGCTTGGGTACCGGGGGACAATCCTACAATGAGCAGTTCTTC. Amino acids: CASSLGTGGQSYNEQFF. The full variable domain, in which reference TRBV5-1 and TRBJ2-1 provide the parts outside the CDR3, is KAGVTQTPRYLIKTRGQQVTLSCSPISGHRSVSWYQQTPGQGLQFLFEYFSETQRNKGNFPGRFSGRQFSNSRSEMNVSTLELGDSALYLCASSLGTGGQSYNEQFFGPGTRLTVL.

This chain links TRBV7-3 with TRBJ1-2; D is perhaps TRBD1 (5 bases). Trimming cost V 5 bases and J 6 bases, with 13 bases left between them. The CDR3 has 13 amino acids. Germline CDR1 is SGHTA and CDR2 is FQGTGA. The chain's CDR3 is CASSPEGWDGYTF. The DNA for the CDR3 is TGTGCCAGCAGCCCCGAGGGGTGGGATGGCTACACCTTC.

J is TRBJ2-1 and V is TRBV18; tentatively, D is TRBD1 (6 bases). Between the trimmed V and J ends, which lost 4 bases and 5 bases, there was a span of 12 bases. CDR1 KGHSH and CDR2 LQKENI come from the germline V gene. CDR3 length: 14 amino acids. DNA of the CDR3: TGTGCCAGCTCACGGAGGACAGATCACAATGAGCAGTTCTTC. The encoded protein is CASSRRTDHNEQFF.

This chain connects TRBV2 to TRBJ2-1, with TRBD2 matching 7 bases. CDR3 length equals 16 residues. V shed 1 base, J shed 7 bases, and the junction held 10 bases outside the gene matches. Germline V lookup: CDR1 SNHLY, CDR2 FYNNEI. The CDR3 DNA reads TGTGCCAGCAGTGAAGTGGAGCCGCGACTAGCAAATGAGCAGTTCTTC. It codes for CASSEVEPRLANEQFF.

This sequence joins TRBV6-2 or TRBV6-3 and TRBJ1-2, with D tentatively TRBD1 (5 bases). The V gene lost 5 bases and the J gene lost 4 bases, with 14 bases spanning the gap. This CDR3 has 14 residues. Germline V gives CDR1 MNHEY, CDR2 SVGEGT. The CDR3 DNA sequence: TGTGCCAGCAGTGGAACCGGGACGGTCTATGGCTACACCTTC. Amino acids: CASSGTGTVYGYTF.

J is TRBJ2-1 and V is TRBV6-5; TRBD1 matches at 7 bases. The CDR3 contains 16 residues. Germline lookup yields CDR1 MNHEY and CDR2 SVGAGI. V dropped 7 bases and J dropped 5; count of bases not matched to a gene: 14. CDR3 sequence reads: CASNGYRHTGDNEQFF. CDR3 DNA sequence: TGTGCCAGCAATGGGTACAGACATACAGGGGACAATGAGCAGTTCTTC.

V is TRBV12-3 or TRBV12-4 and J is TRBJ1-2; D unclear. This CDR3 has 13 residues. With 1 base removed from V and 8 bases from J, the gap between germline ends came to 11 bases. DNA of the CDR3: TGTGCCAGCAGTTTAGACCAAGAGAGGGGCTACACCTTC. Encoded protein: CASSLDQERGYTF.

V gene TRBV20-1 combines with J gene TRBJ2-1, with TRBD1 matching 7 bases. Looked up from germline, CDR1 is DFQATT and CDR2 is SNEGSKA (reference sequence). V dropped 0 bases and J dropped 2; count of bases not matched to a gene: 4. This CDR3 contains 15 residues. CDR3 protein: CSARDLRGPYNEQFF. CDR3 bases: TGCAGTGCTAGAGATCTGAGGGGGCCCTACAATGAGCAGTTCTTC.

The V and J genes are TRBV29-1 and TRBJ2-3; TRBD2 might be the D (6 bases). Germline V CDR1 and CDR2: SQVTM, ANQGSEA. The CDR3 totals 14 residues. V lost 3 bases to trimming and J lost 0 bases, with 10 bases between them. This chain's CDR3 is CSVDEAGSTDTQYF. In DNA, the CDR3 is TGCAGCGTTGACGAGGCGGGGAGCACAGATACGCAGTATTTT.

The table lists this clonotype with a few counts. The chain employs TRBV4-1 and TRBJ1-1; perhaps TRBD1 as D (5 bases). The CDR3 extends over 14 amino acids. With 4 bases removed from V and 1 base from J, the gap between germline ends came to 10 bases. Looked up from germline, CDR1 is MGHRA and CDR2 is YSYEKL. CDR3 sequence (DNA): TGCGCCAGCAGCCTAGGGGACGGGAACACTGAAGCTTTCTTT. Amino acid sequence: CASSLGDGNTEAFF.

A few counts support this clonotype. J is TRBJ2-7 and V is TRBV29-1; 10 bases are shared with TRBD2. CDR3 size: 15 residues. Per germline, CDR1 SQVTM and CDR2 ANQGSEA. V shed 5 bases, J shed 4 bases, and the junction held 11 bases outside the gene matches. Here the CDR3 reads CSVFPLAGDGYEQYF. In nucleotides, the CDR3 is TGCAGCGTTTTTCCTCTAGCGGGAGATGGTTACGAGCAGTACTTC.

The chain employs TRBV20-1 and TRBJ2-7, with D tentatively TRBD2 (6 bases). The CDR3 consists of 14 residues. Deletions cut 5 bases from V and 4 bases from J, with 18 bases between. Germline V lookup: CDR1 DFQATT, CDR2 SNEGSKA (reference sequence). The CDR3 loop reads CSAFHLEGLYEQYF. The CDR3 DNA sequence: TGCAGTGCTTTTCATCTGGAGGGCCTGTACGAGCAGTACTTC.

The V and J genes are TRBV20-1 and TRBJ2-5; 9 nucleotides line up with TRBD1. The CDR3 is made up of 15 amino acids. With 3 bases clipped from V and 3 bases from J, the junction kept 8 bases outside the gene matches. The germline V gene encodes CDR1 DFQATT and CDR2 SNEGSKA (reference sequence). CDR3 in amino acids: CSASDYRGREETQYF. CDR3 bases: TGCAGTGCTAGCGACTACAGGGGGCGGGAAGAGACCCAGTACTTC.